These 14 T cell receptor beta chains originate from one sample sequenced in a study of control samples from healthy donors and cancer patients. Generated by immunoSEQ multiplex PCR, the TCRdb table keeps only in-frame clones and is missing some. The data contain some 64,000 clones, just over 90% of them singletons. The sample comprised PBMCs. These receptor sequences come from a woman between 50 and 59 years old with colorectal cancer.

The chain is built from TRBV15 and TRBJ2-3; 10 bases are shared with TRBD2. The germline gives CDR1 LNHNV, CDR2 YYDKDF (reference sequence). Trimming removed 0 bases from V and 2 bases from J; junction bases left unmatched: 11. The CDR3 totals 19 residues. This CDR3 is CATSRDLLALAGFTDTQYF. The CDR3, as DNA: TGTGCCACCAGCAGAGATCTGCTGGCACTAGCGGGGTTCACAGATACGCAGTATTTT.

The J gene is TRBJ1-4, the V gene TRBV6-2 or TRBV6-3, with D possibly being TRBD1 (5 bases). CDR1 and CDR2 (germline): MNHEY, SVGEGT. The CDR3 has 15 amino acids. V gave up 2 bases and J gave up 8 bases, with 15 bases separating them. The CDR3 DNA reads as TGTGCCAGCAGTTACGGCTTCGGGGCCCAGGAAAAACTGTTTTTT. It specifies CASSYGFGAQEKLFF.

The V gene is TRBV29-1, the J gene TRBJ2-2; 10 positions agree with TRBD1. There are 14 residues in the CDR3. J lost 6 bases, V lost 2 bases, and 3 bases had no gene match. Germline V lookup: CDR1 SQVTM, CDR2 ANQGSEA. The CDR3 DNA is TGCAGCGTTGAATATGGACAGGGGGCCGGGGAGCTGTTTTTT. It is translated as CSVEYGQGAGELFF.

This chain links TRBV5-1 with TRBJ2-5; either TRBD1 or TRBD2 may fit D (6 bases each). Trimming stripped 2 bases from V and 5 bases from J, with 13 bases between. Germline V gene lookup returns CDR1 SGHRS and CDR2 YFSETQ. The CDR3 is 14 amino acids. The CDR3 DNA sequence: TGCGCCAGCAGCTTTAGGGGGGCCGGGGAGACCCAGTACTTC. Its protein product is CASSFRGAGETQYF.

The chain employs TRBV20-1 and TRBJ1-1; D is unclear. CDR3 length: 11 residues. Deletions cut 1 base from V and 5 bases from J, with 5 bases between. Germline assignment: CDR1 DFQATT and CDR2 SNEGSKA (reference sequence). CDR3 sequence: CSARGSTEAFF. The CDR3 DNA sequence: TGCAGTGCTAGAGGTTCAACTGAAGCTTTCTTT.

The chain employs TRBV6-6 and TRBJ2-7, with 8 bases identical to TRBD2. Per the germline V gene, CDR1 is MNHNY and CDR2 is SVGAGI (reference sequence). V gave up 5 bases and J gave up 0 bases; unmatched junction bases: 6. The CDR3 is made up of 15 amino acids. The CDR3 DNA reads TGTGCCAGCAGTCCTAGACTAGCGAGCTCCTACGAGCAGTACTTC. It specifies CASSPRLASSYEQYF.

J is TRBJ2-7 and V is TRBV11-3; TRBD1 agrees at 9 bases. J lost 7 bases, V lost 4 bases, and 2 bases had no gene match. This CDR3 has 12 amino acids. CDR1 SGHNT and CDR2 YENEEA come from the germline V gene. For the CDR3, the DNA is TGTGCCAGCAGCTCGACAGGGGGAGAGCAGTACTTC. This translates into CASSSTGGEQYF. Variable domain in full (rest from reference TRBV11-3 and TRBJ2-7): EAGVVQSPRYKIIEKKQPVAFWCNPISGHNTLYWYLQNLGQGPELLIRYENEEAVDDSQLPKDRFSAERLKGVDSTLKIQPAELGDSAVYLCASSSTGGEQYFGPGTRLTVT.

CDR3: CASSPVSSGELFF. The CDR3 nucleotides are TGTGCCAGCAGTCCCGTTTCGTCCGGGGAGCTGTTTTTT. This rearrangement joins TRBV12-3 or TRBV12-4 to TRBJ2-2; no firm D call. The CDR3 sequence is 13 residues long. The V gene lost 5 bases and the J gene lost 6 bases, with 10 bases spanning the gap.

V usage is TRBV2 and J usage is TRBJ2-7; D remains ambiguous. CDR3 length: 12 amino acids. Germline V gene data show CDR1 as SNHLY and CDR2 as FYNNEI. Trimming took off 7 bases at V and 3 bases at J, with 10 bases between the two ends. CDR3 residues: CASKRRNYEQYF. CDR3 coding DNA: TGTGCCAGCAAGAGACGTAACTACGAGCAGTACTTC.

On this clone itself: Other DNA sequences of this sample code for an identical CDR3. V and J are TRBV11-2 and TRBJ2-3; D is unclear. From germline, CDR1 is SGHAT and CDR2 FQNNGV. V was cut by 1 base and J by 3 bases, with 2 bases left in between. This CDR3 comprises 12 residues. The CDR3 nucleotides read TGTGCCAGCAGCTTAGTGACAGATACGCAGTATTTT. Encoded protein: CASSLVTDTQYF.

The chain employs TRBV19 and TRBJ1-4, with TRBD1 matching over 12 bases. Germline trimming cut 0 bases from V and 10 bases from J; bases unmatched to any gene: 9. The germline V gene encodes CDR1 LNHDA and CDR2 SQIVND (reference sequence). The CDR3 is 17 residues long. The CDR3 is CASSIDVPGQGARKLFF. In nucleotides, the CDR3 is TGTGCCAGTAGTATAGACGTTCCGGGACAGGGGGCACGAAAACTGTTTTTT.

V is TRBV2 and J is TRBJ1-2; no definite D call. Germline V lookup: CDR1 SNHLY, CDR2 FYNNEI. Deletions cut 4 bases from V and 8 bases from J, with 17 bases between. CDR3 size: 14 residues. For the CDR3, the DNA is TGTGCCAGCAGTGTTGGGGTTCCCTATGCGGGCTACACCTTC. Protein product: CASSVGVPYAGYTF.

The V and J genes are TRBV2 and TRBJ1-2; the D gene is possibly TRBD1 (5 bases). The CDR3 runs to 16 residues. The V and J ends lost 4 bases and 4 bases respectively, with 19 bases between them. Germline CDR1 reads SNHLY; CDR2 reads FYNNEI. As DNA, the CDR3 is TGTGCCAGCAGTGGCCAGGGAGTTCGGGCTAGCTATGGCTACACCTTC. The encoded protein is CASSGQGVRASYGYTF.

The chain employs TRBV30 and TRBJ1-1; TRBD1 agrees at 8 bases. This CDR3 comprises 15 residues. Germline lookup yields CDR1 GTSNPN and CDR2 SVGIG (reference sequence). V was pared by 7 bases and J by 1 base, with 11 bases of the junction left unmatched. The CDR3 protein is CASTGVGQGNTEAFF. DNA of the CDR3: TGTGCCTCTACGGGGGTTGGACAGGGGAACACTGAAGCTTTCTTT.